The clone carrying this T cell receptor beta chain came up a few times. Its antigen is unidentified. A second PCR, run for roughly 7 to 12 cycles, used a sample-barcoded 5' primer plus a J-beta primer mix. Using its own MiXCR run on the 5' RACE reads, TCRdb lists one record per CDR3 protein. This sample has 1 million or so distinct CDR3 sequences, with roughly 24% found just once. This entry comes from a study of blood T cells in healthy people across ages. The study, taken as a whole, reports: The study lacked donor CMV status, which possibly confounded expanded clonotype changes. Estimated diversity, derived from one million T cells, was regarded as an underestimate.

This CDR3 comprises 13 residues. The germline gives CDR1 DFQATT, CDR2 SNEGSKA (reference sequence). Trimming took 0 bases from V and 7 from J; bases not matched to a gene: 6. In addition, the sample was reused for a study of T cells of mothers and their children. That source reports: From each mother came over 8.5 million TCR beta CDR3 reads, and from each child came 2.5 million to 3.5 million. When mothers and children were related, their normalized repertoire overlap, which was always slightly higher, did not differ significantly from that of unrelated pairs.

The receptor comes from a girl aged 2-10 years in good health. The sample comprised blood. The J gene is TRBJ2-7, the V gene TRBV20-1, with 7 bases identical to TRBD1. In DNA form, the CDR3 reads TGCAGTGCTAGAGATTTGACAGGGTTTGAGCAGTACTTC. Its translation is CSARDLTGFEQYF.